These 14 T cell receptor beta chains originate from one sample sequenced in a study of T cell responses to AZD1222 COVID-19 vaccine. Generated by immunoSEQ multiplex PCR, the TCRdb table keeps only in-frame clones and is missing some. Of about 50,000 clones detected, more than 60% appear once; the ten largest clones hold approximately 7%. The sequenced sample was peripheral blood, obtained on day 0 of AZD1222 vaccination. These receptors originate from an adult in good health.

This chain connects TRBV5-6 to TRBJ2-5, with D perhaps TRBD1 (5 bases). Trimming removed 7 bases at V and 5 bases at J, with 21 bases between. This CDR3 comprises 15 residues. Germline values: CDR1 SGHDT, CDR2 YYEEEE. This CDR3 is CASQSRVLVQETQYF. CDR3 DNA: TGTGCCAGCCAGAGCAGGGTCCTTGTTCAGGAGACCCAGTACTTC.

V and J are TRBV15 and TRBJ1-3; 7 nucleotides line up with TRBD1. The V and J ends lost 6 bases and 3 bases, in that order; junction bases with no gene match: 5. The CDR3 length is 14 residues. The germline gives CDR1 LNHNV, CDR2 YYDKDF (reference sequence). CDR3 nucleotides: TGTGCCACCAGTACGACAGGGAGTGGAAACACCATATATTTT. This sequence encodes CATSTTGSGNTIYF.

CDR3 bases: TGTGCCAGCAGCTCCGGGGGCGGGGAATGGAAGACCGGGGAGCTGTTTTTT. The encoded protein is CASSSGGGEWKTGELFF. The gene calls are TRBV7-8 and TRBJ2-2; D is tentatively TRBD1 or TRBD2 (6 bases each). CDR3 length: 17 residues. V was pared by 4 bases and J by 5 bases, with 20 bases between. The germline V gene encodes CDR1 SGHVS and CDR2 FQNEAQ.

The rearrangement links TRBV27 to TRBJ1-2, with 8 bases aligning to TRBD1. The germline CDR1 and CDR2 sequences are MNHEY and SMNVEV (reference sequence). V lost 3 bases to trimming and J lost 3 bases; unmatched junction nucleotides: 6. The CDR3 extends over 15 amino acids. This chain's CDR3 is CASSLGGQAYYGYTF. CDR3 coding DNA: TGTGCCAGCAGTTTGGGGGGACAGGCCTACTATGGCTACACCTTC.

J is TRBJ2-7 and V is TRBV5-1, with 9 bases aligning to TRBD1. Germline V CDR1 and CDR2: SGHRS, YFSETQ. Germline trimming cut 0 bases from V and 3 bases from J; bases unmatched to any gene: 1. The CDR3 has 14 amino acids. CDR3 bases: TGCGCCAGCAGCTTGGAGGACAGGGGCTACGAGCAGTACTTC. The encoded protein is CASSLEDRGYEQYF.

The chain carries TRBV4-1 and TRBJ1-6; 8 positions match TRBD1. Germline V gene data show CDR1 as MGHRA and CDR2 as YSYEKL. CDR3 length equals 16 residues. Trimming took 5 bases from V and 9 from J; bases not matched to a gene: 12. The CDR3 bases are TGCGCCAGCAGCAAAGTTCCGGGACAGGAAAGTTCACCCCTCCACTTT. Amino acid sequence: CASSKVPGQESSPLHF.

This chain uses TRBV7-8 with TRBJ2-7, with D perhaps TRBD1 (6 bases). CDR3 length: 15 residues. Trimming removed 1 base at V and 2 bases at J, with 12 bases between. Germline V gives CDR1 SGHVS, CDR2 FQNEAQ. The CDR3 DNA sequence: TGTGCCAGCAGCTTAGAGCAGGGGCGACCCTACGAGCAGTACTTC. Amino acid sequence: CASSLEQGRPYEQYF.

This chain joins TRBV7-9 and TRBJ1-6, with a weak D call TRBD1 (6 bases). The germline V and J ends were trimmed by 1 base and 8 bases, with 15 bases remaining between them. The CDR3 sequence is 16 residues long. Germline V gene data show CDR1 as SEHNR and CDR2 as FQNEAQ (reference sequence). CDR3 sequence (DNA): TGTGCCAGCAGCTTAGTCTCAGGGGCCATCGATTCACCCCTCCACTTT. This translates into CASSLVSGAIDSPLHF.

V usage is TRBV5-4 and J usage is TRBJ2-7; D may be TRBD2 (6 bases). The CDR3 is 14 amino acids. CDR1 is SGHNT and CDR2 is YYREEE in the germline V gene (reference sequence). V was shortened by 2 bases and J by 3 bases, with 12 bases between the two germline ends. CDR3 nucleotide sequence: TGTGCCAGCAGCTTACCGGGGGATCGCTACGAGCAGTACGTC. Translated: CASSLPGDRYEQYV.

This clone is a singleton in its sample. The chain carries TRBV10-3 and TRBJ1-1, with 10 bases lining up with TRBD1. The CDR3 length is 14 residues. Trimming cost V 6 bases and J 5 bases; bases outside gene matches: 6. The germline V gene has CDR1 ENHRY and CDR2 SYGVKD. The CDR3 nucleotides are TGTGCCATCAGGGGTGACAGGGGGCAGACTGAAGCTTTCTTT. Protein product: CAIRGDRGQTEAFF.

This clone has just one count. The chain is built from TRBV6-4 and TRBJ1-3; possibly TRBD1 for D (5 bases). The CDR3 totals 16 residues. Germline V gives CDR1 MRHNA, CDR2 SNTAGT. Trimming pared 6 bases from V and 1 base from J, leaving 16 bases between. CDR3 sequence: CASSPGVGESGNTIYF. CDR3 DNA: TGTGCCAGCAGCCCCGGAGTGGGGGAATCTGGAAACACCATATATTTT.

This clone appeared a single time. V is TRBV30 and J is TRBJ1-1; D perhaps matches TRBD1 (6 bases). CDR3 length equals 14 residues. The V and J ends lost 3 bases and 10 bases respectively, with 21 bases between them. Germline V gene data show CDR1 as GTSNPN and CDR2 as SVGIG (reference sequence). The CDR3 DNA is TGTGCCTGGAGGGAGACAGGTCTGGCTTATGGAGCTTTCTTT. Its protein product is CAWRETGLAYGAFF. The full variable domain, rest sourced from reference TRBV30 and TRBJ1-1, is SQTIHQWPATLVQPVGSPLSLECTVEGTSNPNLYWYRQAAGRGLQLLFYSVGIGQISSEVPQNLSASRPQDRQFILSSKKLLLSDSGFYLCAWRETGLAYGAFFGQGTRLTVV.

The CDR3 loop reads CASRGTGEEKLFF. The CDR3 DNA sequence: TGTGCCAGTAGGGGGACAGGGGAAGAAAAACTGTTTTTT. The rearrangement joins TRBV19 to TRBJ1-4, with TRBD1 identical over 10 bases. J lost 8 bases, V lost 6 bases, and 3 bases had no gene match. The CDR3 spans 13 residues. Germline V gene data show CDR1 as LNHDA and CDR2 as SQIVND (reference sequence). Supplemented by reference TRBV19 and TRBJ1-4, the full variable domain reads DGGITQSPKYLFRKEGQNVTLSCEQNLNHDAMYWYRQDPGQGLRLIYYSQIVNDFQKGDIAEGYSVSREKKESFPLTVTSAQKNPTAFYLCASRGTGEEKLFFGSGTQLSVL.

The chain couples TRBV6-1 to TRBJ1-5, with TRBD1 matching 12 bases. Germline-derived CDR1 and CDR2 are MNHNS and SASEGT. This CDR3 region has 17 residues. J gave up 8 bases and V 2 bases, and 10 bases lay outside the gene matches. The DNA of the CDR3 is TGTGCCAGCAGTGAACCTTGGGACAGGGGGCGCGAGGAGCCCCAGCATTTT. This codes for CASSEPWDRGREEPQHF.